The 22 T cell receptor beta chains below come from one sample, sequenced in a study of cytomegalovirus exposure and HLA in healthy donors. Primers for the PCR totalled 60 Vbeta and 13 Jbeta. Here immunoSEQ multiplex PCR was the method, and the copy in TCRdb shows in-frame clones only, minus some. The sample includes about 100,000 clones, 76% of them seen just once. Sequencing was done on a sample of PBMCs. The source of these receptors is a woman under 30 in good health and CMV-seropositive.

The chain employs TRBV7-3 and TRBJ1-1; D remains unclear. CDR1 is SGHTA and CDR2 is FQGTGA in the germline V gene. V was shortened by 5 bases and J by 2 bases, with 9 bases between the two germline ends. This CDR3 has 13 amino acids. CDR3 sequence (DNA): TGTGCCAGCAGCCAGACACCTAACACTGAAGCTTTCTTT. Translating it yields CASSQTPNTEAFF.

This sequence joins TRBV7-8 and TRBJ1-2, with TRBD1 identical over 8 bases. V shed 1 base, J shed 8 bases, and the junction held 15 bases outside the gene matches. Germline V gives CDR1 SGHVS, CDR2 FQNEAQ. This CDR3 region has 17 residues. CDR3 sequence: CASSLGLSGGSSGGYTF. Written as DNA, the CDR3 is TGTGCCAGCAGCTTAGGGTTATCAGGGGGCAGTTCTGGAGGCTACACCTTC.

The gene calls are TRBV7-2 and TRBJ2-7, with TRBD2 identical over 13 bases. This CDR3 has 15 residues. Germline V gene sequence: CDR1 SGHTA, CDR2 FQGNSA. Trimming cost V 5 bases and J 10 bases; bases outside gene matches: 11. The CDR3 bases are TGTGCCAGCAGCACACGACTAGCGGGGGGCCGGGAACAGTACTTC. Its protein is CASSTRLAGGREQYF.

This chain links TRBV28 with TRBJ2-1, with unresolved D. Trimming cost V 1 base and J 0 bases, with 7 bases left between them. Germline V CDR1 and CDR2: MDHEN, SYDVKM. The CDR3 sequence is 15 residues long. CDR3 region: CASSLSPSSYNEQFF. CDR3 in DNA: TGTGCCAGCAGTTTATCGCCGAGCTCCTACAATGAGCAGTTCTTC.

The chain uses TRBV28 and TRBJ2-7; weak D call: TRBD1 (5 bases). This CDR3 contains 14 residues. V was trimmed by 6 bases and J by 9 bases, leaving 21 bases between them. Germline V CDR1 and CDR2: MDHEN, SYDVKM. The CDR3 bases are TGTGCCAGCAGGCCCCCGGACCTCCTAAGGGGGCAGTACTTC. This sequence encodes CASRPPDLLRGQYF.

The V call is TRBV5-4, the J call TRBJ2-7, with 9 bases identical to TRBD2. The V segment lost 0 bases and the J segment 4 bases; nucleotides outside the gene matches: 2. Per the germline V gene, CDR1 is SGHNT and CDR2 is YYREEE (reference sequence). The CDR3 extends over 14 amino acids. The CDR3 here is CASSLDAGGYEQYF. CDR3 bases: TGTGCCAGCAGCTTGGACGCGGGAGGGTACGAGCAGTACTTC.

V gene TRBV5-1 combines with J gene TRBJ2-1, with 8 bases identical to TRBD2. The J segment lost 2 bases and the V segment lost 5 bases, leaving 0 bases of the junction unmatched. CDR1 is SGHRS, CDR2 YFSETQ, per germline. This CDR3 is 13 amino acids long. CDR3 nucleotides: TGCGCCAGCAGGCGGGAGGCCTACAATGAGCAGTTCTTC. It is translated as CASRREAYNEQFF.

This rearrangement joins TRBV19 to TRBJ2-5, with 8 nucleotides matching TRBD1. The CDR3 is made up of 14 amino acids. Trimming cost V 5 bases and J 6 bases; bases outside gene matches: 8. In germline, CDR1 is LNHDA, CDR2 SQIVND (reference sequence). CDR3 sequence: CASSGQGDFKTQYF. CDR3 bases: TGTGCCAGTAGTGGACAGGGAGATTTTAAGACCCAGTACTTC.

Details on this clone: It is likely a read error, because the conserved phenylalanine at the end of the CDR3 is missing. The chain employs TRBV6-5 and TRBJ1-5, with D possibly being TRBD1 (5 bases). This CDR3 is 15 amino acids long. The germline V and J ends were trimmed by 5 bases and 0 bases, with 11 bases remaining between them. Germline V CDR1 and CDR2: MNHEY, SVGAGI. In DNA, the CDR3 is TGTGCCAGCAGTCCCAGGGTCATTAGCAATCAGCCCCAGCATGTT. Translating gives CASSPRVISNQPQHV.

V is TRBV7-6 and J is TRBJ1-2; 7 bases align to TRBD1. V lost 1 base and J lost 4; bases outside the gene matches: 3. Germline CDR1 and CDR2: SGHVS and FNYEAQ. The CDR3 is made up of 14 amino acids. This CDR3 reads CASSLESGGYGYTF. The CDR3 nucleotides are TGTGCCAGCAGCTTAGAGTCAGGGGGCTATGGCTACACCTTC.

This clone was found once. This chain joins TRBV9 and TRBJ2-1, with a tentative D call TRBD1 (6 bases). The CDR3 spans 18 residues. The V gene's germline CDR1 is SGDLS and CDR2 YYNGEE. V gave up 3 bases and J gave up 0 bases, with 19 bases separating them. The CDR3 DNA sequence: TGTGCCAGCAGCGGATCGACAAAAGGACAGAACTCCTACAATGAGCAGTTCTTC. It is translated as CASSGSTKGQNSYNEQFF.

The V call is TRBV7-9, the J call TRBJ1-1; the D is unclear. Germline V gives CDR1 SEHNR, CDR2 FQNEAQ (reference sequence). CDR3 length: 12 residues. Trimming stripped 8 bases from V and 4 bases from J, with 11 bases between. The CDR3: CASAPGVTEAFF. The CDR3 DNA follows: TGTGCCAGCGCCCCGGGTGTCACTGAAGCTTTCTTT.

This clone has a single count. The chain combines TRBV7-2 with TRBJ2-5; weak D call: TRBD2 (5 bases). The CDR3 totals 13 residues. V was shortened by 3 bases and J by 7 bases, with 12 bases between the two germline ends. The germline CDR1 and CDR2 sequences are SGHTA and FQGNSA. CDR3 DNA: TGTGCCAGCAGCTTGGTGGGCGAGGGGACCCAGTACTTC. Amino acid sequence: CASSLVGEGTQYF.

This clone was counted once. The rearrangement links TRBV7-8 to TRBJ1-1; TRBD1 matches 10 bases. CDR1 and CDR2 from the germline V gene are SGHVS and FQNEAQ. V shed 3 bases, J shed 5 bases, and the junction held 6 bases outside the gene matches. The CDR3 covers 15 residues. The CDR3 sequence: CASSFSGQGRTEAFF. CDR3 nucleotides: TGTGCCAGCAGCTTCTCGGGACAGGGGCGAACTGAAGCTTTCTTT.

The chain employs TRBV7-9 and TRBJ1-1; D gene unclear. Germline CDR1 and CDR2: SEHNR and FQNEAQ (reference sequence). This CDR3 is built from 15 residues. Trimming shortened V by 3 bases and J by 0 bases, and 11 bases separated the two germline ends. CDR3 region: CASSLAGAMNTEAFF. The CDR3, as DNA: TGTGCCAGCAGCTTGGCAGGCGCCATGAACACTGAAGCTTTCTTT.

A few counts support this clone. CDR3 sequence reads: CASREAGSNQPQHF. The CDR3 DNA is TGTGCCAGCAGGGAGGCTGGCAGCAATCAGCCCCAGCATTTT. This chain joins TRBV6-5 and TRBJ1-5; no clear D gene. Per the germline V gene, CDR1 is MNHEY and CDR2 is SVGAGI. Trimming took 6 bases from V and 1 from J, leaving 10 bases between them. CDR3 size: 14 residues.

This clone was seen only a few times. The chain uses TRBV2 and TRBJ1-2; D gene ambiguous. CDR3 length: 14 residues. Trimming stripped 6 bases from V and 0 bases from J, with 11 bases between. The V gene's germline CDR1 is SNHLY and CDR2 FYNNEI. CDR3: CASRPQTTNYGYTF. In nucleotides, the CDR3 is TGTGCCAGCAGGCCCCAGACTACTAACTATGGCTACACCTTC.

The chain uses TRBV10-1 and TRBJ2-2, with 8 bases that match TRBD2. Germline CDR1 reads WNHNN; CDR2 reads SYGVQD (reference sequence). The CDR3 loop spans 15 amino acids. Germline trimming cut 4 bases from V and 3 bases from J; bases unmatched to any gene: 4. The CDR3: CASSVGRGDTGELFF. CDR3 sequence (DNA): TGCGCCAGCAGTGTCGGGAGGGGCGACACCGGGGAGCTGTTTTTT.

The chain links TRBV5-1 to TRBJ2-1; maybe TRBD2 (7 bases). CDR1 SGHRS and CDR2 YFSETQ come from the germline V gene. This CDR3 contains 17 residues. Deletions cut 2 bases from V and 5 bases from J, with 20 bases between. The CDR3 protein is CASSLGDVGGQNNEQFF. The CDR3 nucleotides are TGCGCCAGCAGCTTAGGAGACGTCGGGGGGCAAAACAATGAGCAGTTCTTC.

The V and J genes are TRBV30 and TRBJ2-5, with 15 bases lining up with TRBD2. Looked up from germline, CDR1 is GTSNPN and CDR2 is SVGIG (reference sequence). The CDR3 covers 14 residues. CDR3 DNA: TGTGCTGTCGGGACTAGCGGGAGGTTAGAGACCCAGTACTTC. Its protein is CAVGTSGRLETQYF. The full variable domain, its missing parts supplied by reference TRBV30 and TRBJ2-5, is SQTIHQWPATLVQPVGSPLSLECTVEGTSNPNLYWYRQAAGRGLQLLFYSVGIGQISSEVPQNLSASRPQDRQFILSSKKLLLSDSGFYLCAVGTSGRLETQYFGPGTRLLVL.

This clone was observed once. The chain couples TRBV27 to TRBJ2-1; D is uncertain. This CDR3 region has 15 residues. The V end lost 4 bases, the J end lost 0 bases, and 10 bases lay between the germline ends. The germline V gene has CDR1 MNHEY and CDR2 SMNVEV (reference sequence). As DNA, the CDR3 is TGTGCCAGCAGTTCCACAGTGACCTCCTACAATGAGCAGTTCTTC. It is translated as CASSSTVTSYNEQFF.

The chain joins TRBV9 to TRBJ2-1; 10 bases agree with TRBD2. Germline CDR1 and CDR2: SGDLS and YYNGEE. V shed 3 bases, J shed 7 bases, and the junction held 10 bases outside the gene matches. CDR3 length: 16 amino acids. The CDR3 DNA follows: TGTGCCAGCAGCGCCGGAGCGGGAGGGGGTAGGAATGAGCAGTTCTTC. It yields the protein CASSAGAGGGRNEQFF.